This entry features one T cell receptor beta chain sequence. Its antigen is unidentified. The sample comes from a study of beta chain features in type 1 diabetes. With 2 bases removed from V and 2 bases from J, the gap between germline ends came to 11 bases. The germline V gene encodes CDR1 MDHEN and CDR2 SYDVKM. This CDR3 contains 15 residues. The whole isolated RNA underwent reverse transcription, so sequencing captured expressed TCRB transcripts. Each stem cell-like memory T cell sample yielded about a million reads on average. Only in-frame clones appear in the TCRdb table, and some are missing; sequencing was by immunoSEQ multiplex PCR. This table has approximately 58,000 clones, 55% to 70% appearing once. Study-level findings and limits: It was among patients, rather than healthy donors, that naive, central memory and Treg TCRB repertoires appeared more similar. VDJ junctions from patients with type 1 diabetes contained fewer insertions and more deletions. TCRB CDR3s from Type 1 diabetes patients were moderately but significantly shorter in all four CD4+ subsets.

The gene calls are TRBV28 and TRBJ2-3, with a tentative D call TRBD2 (5 bases). The TCR sequence derives from a woman aged 25 to 39 with type 1 diabetes. Sequencing input: stem cell memory CD4+ T cells from blood. CDR3 DNA sequence: TGTGCCAGCAGTTTAACCGGGGTTCACACAGATACGCAGTATTTT. This encodes CASSLTGVHTDTQYF.